This is a list of T cell receptor beta chains from one sample in a study of cytomegalovirus exposure and HLA in healthy donors. Only in-frame clones appear in the TCRdb table, and some are missing; sequencing was by immunoSEQ multiplex PCR. Seen here are some 100,000 clones, around 80% observed once, and the top ten hold 1.2%. Sequenced material: PBMCs. The source is a woman aged 18-30 years in good health and CMV-seronegative. Each CDR3 is given with its conserved first and last residue. D genes are given only for firm matches. A row's size may be missing; if present it is once, few, many or a size class.

j_gene	d_gene	v_gene	abundance	CDR3nt	CDR3aa
TRBJ2-3	NA	TRBV11-2	once	TGTGCCAGCAGCTTAGGCTCTAGCGTCACAGATACGCAGTATTTT	CASSLGSSVTDTQYF
TRBJ1-2	NA	TRBV7-9	NA	TGTGCCAGCAGCAGGGGGAACTATGGCTACACCTTC	CASSRGNYGYTF
TRBJ2-3	TRBD1	TRBV28	NA	TGTGCCAGCAGTCCAACAGGGGCAGATACGCAGTATTTT	CASSPTGADTQYF
TRBJ2-2	NA	TRBV25-1	NA	TGTGCCAGCAGTATTACGGGAGTGTACACCGGGGAGCTGTTTTTT	CASSITGVYTGELFF
TRBJ2-5	NA	TRBV27	NA	TGTGCCAGCAGGTACGGAGAGACCCAGTACTTC	CASRYGETQYF
TRBJ1-1	NA	TRBV5-8	NA	TGTGCCAGCAGCCTTGTTTTTGAAGCTTTCTTT	CASSLVFEAFF
TRBJ2-7	TRBD2	TRBV6-1	few	TGTGCCAGCAGTGAAGGACTAGCGGGACAGTTTCCCTACGAGCAGTACTTC	CASSEGLAGQFPYEQYF
TRBJ2-7	NA	TRBV4-3	NA	TGCGCCAGCAGCCAAGAGTCTACTAGCTTCTACGAGCAGTACTTC	CASSQESTSFYEQYF
TRBJ1-1	NA	TRBV6-6	NA	TGTGCCAGCAGTTACCACAGGGCCGAGGCGGAAAAGAAAGCTTTCTTT	CASSYHRAEAEKKAFF
TRBJ2-3	NA	TRBV29-1	NA	TGCAGCGTTCTAGGTGGTCCGACAGGAACAGATACGCAGTATTTT	CSVLGGPTGTDTQYF
TRBJ2-4	NA	TRBV5-5	NA	TGTGCCAGCAGCTTGCAGGGGAAAGCCAAAAACATTCAGTACTTC	CASSLQGKAKNIQYF
TRBJ2-1	NA	TRBV19	NA	TGTGCCAGTATTCAAGACAGATCCTTGGGGAATGAGCAGTTCTTC	CASIQDRSLGNEQFF
TRBJ1-1	TRBD1	TRBV6-1	NA	TGTGCCAGCAGACCCATAGACAGGGCGCACACTGAAGCTTTCTTT	CASRPIDRAHTEAFF
TRBJ2-7	NA	TRBV13	once	TGTGCCAGCAGCAAGGGACAAGGTCCGTTCAGCTCCTACGAGCAGTACTTC	CASSKGQGPFSSYEQYF
TRBJ1-2	NA	TRBV5-4	NA	TGTGCCAGCAGCTCCTACCGGCGAGGAGGGGGGGGTATAGATGGCTACACCTTC	CASSSYRRGGGGIDGYTF
TRBJ1-5	NA	TRBV19	NA	TGTGCCAGTAGTATCTCCGGGGGGACGGATCAGCCCCAGCATTTT	CASSISGGTDQPQHF
TRBJ1-4	NA	TRBV30	once	TGTGCCTGGAGCTGGGCGATCTTTTGGGGCGGTGCAACTAATGAAAAACTGTTTTTT	CAWSWAIFWGGATNEKLFF
TRBJ1-1	TRBD1	TRBV7-9	NA	TGTGCCAGCAGCTCAAGTCAGGGGGCCATAGCGAACACTGAAGCTTTCTTT	CASSSSQGAIANTEAFF
TRBJ2-7	NA	TRBV15	NA	TGTGCCACCAGCAGAGAGAACAGGGCCTACGAGCAGTACTTC	CATSRENRAYEQYF
TRBJ2-7	TRBD1	TRBV18	NA	TGTGCCAGCTCATCCGGGACAGGGGAGTACGAGCAGTACTTC	CASSSGTGEYEQYF
TRBJ2-7	NA	TRBV27	NA	TGTGCCAGCAGTCAGAGACTCCCACCTTACTACGAGCAGTACTTC	CASSQRLPPYYEQYF
TRBJ1-3	TRBD1	TRBV4-2	NA	TGTGCCAGCAGCTTACGACAGGGAGTTACTGGAAACACCATATATTTT	CASSLRQGVTGNTIYF
TRBJ2-3	TRBD1	TRBV6-1	once	TGTGCCAGCAGGGTCGGACAGGGCACAGATACGCAGTATTTT	CASRVGQGTDTQYF
TRBJ2-2	NA	TRBV7-9	once	TGTTCCAGCAGCCCGTACCGAGGGGGGCTGTTTTTT	CSSSPYRGGLFF
TRBJ1-5	NA	TRBV19	NA	TGTGCCAGTAGTATAGACCACGTAGAGGCTAGCAATCAGCCCCAGCATTTT	CASSIDHVEASNQPQHF
TRBJ2-7	NA	TRBV6-5	NA	TGTGCCAGCAGTTTTGAGGGTCACGAGCAGTACTTC	CASSFEGHEQYF
TRBJ1-4	NA	TRBV5-1	NA	TGCGCCAGCGCCAAGGGGGAGCACTCAGAAAAACTGTTTTTT	CASAKGEHSEKLFF
TRBJ1-1	NA	TRBV10-3	NA	TGTGCCATCAGCCACTTAGAGAACACTGAAGCTTTCTTT	CAISHLENTEAFF
TRBJ2-7	TRBD2	TRBV4-3	few	TGCGCCAGCAGCCAAGGTCCAGCGGGGGACTCCTACGAGCAGTACTTC	CASSQGPAGDSYEQYF
TRBJ2-4	TRBD1	TRBV29-1	NA	TGCAGCGTCCGGACAGGGGGGAAAAACATTCAGTACTTC	CSVRTGGKNIQYF
TRBJ1-1	NA	TRBV5-1	NA	TGCGCCAGCAGCTTGTTACAGGGGAACACTGAAGCTTTCTTT	CASSLLQGNTEAFF
TRBJ2-5	NA	TRBV2	NA	TGTGCCAGCAGTGAAAGGCAAGGGGGTCAAGAGACCCAGTACTTC	CASSERQGGQETQYF
TRBJ1-2	TRBD1	TRBV30	NA	TGTGCCTGGAGTCCCGGACAGGGGGGCGGCTACACCTTC	CAWSPGQGGGYTF
TRBJ2-7	TRBD1	TRBV2	NA	TGTGCCAGCACCTCGGACAGGGGTGACTACTACGAGCAGTACTTC	CASTSDRGDYYEQYF
TRBJ2-3	TRBD2	TRBV7-9	NA	TGTGCCAGCAGCCTAATACTAGCGGGGGGAGCAGATACGCAGTATTTT	CASSLILAGGADTQYF
TRBJ1-2	NA	TRBV5-5	NA	TGTGCCAGCAGCTGGACAGACAACTATGGCTACACCTTC	CASSWTDNYGYTF
TRBJ1-4	NA	TRBV4-1	few	TGCGCCAGCAGCCAAGATGGGGGGGCAACTAATGAAAAACTGTTTTTT	CASSQDGGATNEKLFF
TRBJ2-3	NA	TRBV9	NA	TGTGCCAGCAGCGTCGGGCTAGCCCCTTACACAGATACGCAGTATTTT	CASSVGLAPYTDTQYF
TRBJ2-1	NA	TRBV28	few	TGTGCCAGCAGCCCCCCCGGGGGTGAGCAGTTCTTC	CASSPPGGEQFF
TRBJ1-2	TRBD1	TRBV4-2	NA	TGTGCCAGCAGCCGAGAAACAGGGGGGGTTTATGGCTACACCTTC	CASSRETGGVYGYTF
TRBJ1-2	NA	TRBV6-5	once	TGTGCGATGCAACGGGGGGGGAACTATGGCTACACCTTC	CAMQRGGNYGYTF
TRBJ1-6	NA	TRBV30	NA	TGTGCCTGGAGCCGATTACTCTTCTCCTATAATTCACCCCTCCACTTT	CAWSRLLFSYNSPLHF
TRBJ2-7	TRBD2	TRBV7-6	NA	TGTGCCAGCAGCTTGAGCGGGAGTGCCTACGAGCAGTACTTC	CASSLSGSAYEQYF
TRBJ1-5	NA	TRBV15	NA	TGTGCCACCAGCAGAGATCAGGTAGTGATTCAGCCCCAGCATTTT	CATSRDQVVIQPQHF
TRBJ2-7	TRBD1	TRBV7-2	NA	TGTGCCAGCAGCCCAACATGGGACAGCTCCTACGAGCAGTACTTC	CASSPTWDSSYEQYF
TRBJ2-5	NA	TRBV28	NA	TGTGCCAGCAGTTTCTCCGTGGGGAGAGAGACCCAGTACTTC	CASSFSVGRETQYF
TRBJ1-1	TRBD1	TRBV5-8	NA	TGTGCCAGCAGCTCGAGGACAGGGACTGAAGCTTTCTTT	CASSSRTGTEAFF
TRBJ2-7	NA	TRBV27	NA	TGTGCCAGCATTCCTGTGACAGGTTACTCCTACGAGCAGTACTTC	CASIPVTGYSYEQYF
TRBJ2-1	TRBD2	TRBV6-4	NA	TGTGCCAGCAGTCTCCTGGCGGGGGGGCCGGGGAATGAGCAGTTCTTC	CASSLLAGGPGNEQFF
TRBJ2-3	TRBD2	TRBV6-4	NA	TGTGCCAGCAGTGAAGGCGGGGGGGCCGGTACGCAGTATTTT	CASSEGGGAGTQYF
TRBJ1-2	NA	TRBV19	NA	TGTGCCAGTAGGCCCGCGGACAGATTGAACTATGGCTACACCTTC	CASRPADRLNYGYTF
TRBJ1-2	NA	TRBV20-1	NA	TGCAGTGTCTCGTGGGCATGCGGCTACACCTTC	CSVSWACGYTF
TRBJ1-6	TRBD1	TRBV4-1	NA	TGCGCCAGCAGCCAACCCGCAGACAGGGCGCCGTATAATTCACCCCTCCACTTT	CASSQPADRAPYNSPLHF
TRBJ2-5	NA	TRBV7-8	NA	TGTGCCAGCAGCTCCCCCCTGGACAGTAAAGAGACCCAGTACTTC	CASSSPLDSKETQYF
TRBJ2-7	NA	TRBV5-6	NA	TGTGCCAGCAGCTTTCCGACAGGAACCTACGAGCAGTACTTC	CASSFPTGTYEQYF